These T cell receptor beta chains were read from a single sample in a study of shared clonotypes between healthy human individuals. Measured with immunoSEQ multiplex PCR; TCRdb has only the in-frame clones, and not every one. The data hold approximately 810,000 clones, with 85% to 95% observed a single time. The sample consisted of naive CD8+ T cells sorted from blood. These receptors were taken from a man younger than 40 in good health. CDR3s include the opening cysteine and the closing phenylalanine or tryptophan. A D gene is named only where the DNA matches it firmly. Expanded clones are given a class, and other clones once, few, many or no size at all.

j_call v_call clone_size d_call cdr3_aa cdr3_nt
TRBJ2-5 TRBV15 - - CATSRDLAGGGQETQYF TGTGCCACCAGCAGAGATCTGGCAGGAGGGGGACAAGAGACCCAGTACTTC
TRBJ2-7 TRBV27 - - CASSLTSDRQGSYEQYF TGTGCCAGCAGTTTAACGTCTGACCGTCAGGGATCCTACGAGCAGTACTTC
TRBJ2-1 TRBV27 - TRBD2 CASSEGLAGTNEQFF TGTGCCAGCAGTGAGGGACTAGCGGGAACAAATGAGCAGTTCTTC
TRBJ2-7 TRBV28 - - CASSFKRFSYEQYF TGTGCCAGCAGTTTCAAGCGGTTCTCCTACGAGCAGTACTTC
TRBJ2-1 TRBV5-1 - TRBD2 CASSLEGLAGGTEQFF TGCGCCAGCAGCTTGGAGGGACTAGCGGGAGGCACTGAGCAGTTCTTC
TRBJ2-1 TRBV6-1 - - CASSVQGTYNEQFF TGTGCCAGCAGTGTACAGGGAACCTACAATGAGCAGTTCTTC
TRBJ2-1 TRBV13 - - CASSRTSTSGREQFF TGTGCCAGCAGCCGTACGTCCACGTCGGGGCGGGAGCAGTTCTTC
TRBJ1-1 TRBV15 - - CATSRGRVNTEAFF TGTGCCACCAGCAGAGGCAGGGTTAACACTGAAGCTTTCTTT
TRBJ1-5 TRBV19 - TRBD1 CASARQGSTGYVSNQPQHF TGTGCCAGTGCTAGACAGGGCAGTACGGGGTATGTTAGCAATCAGCCCCAGCATTTT
TRBJ2-3 TRBV6-6 - TRBD2 CASSTGTSGNTQYF TGTGCCAGCAGCACCGGGACTAGCGGAAATACGCAGTATTTT
TRBJ2-7 TRBV6-5 - - CASRTDPTPDYEQYF TGTGCCAGCAGGACCGACCCGACCCCCGACTACGAGCAGTACTTC
TRBJ2-7 TRBV29-1 - - CSVEGQTSSYEQYF TGCAGCGTTGAGGGTCAGACGAGCTCCTACGAGCAGTACTTC
TRBJ2-3 TRBV5-1 - TRBD2 CASSTYLAGVDTQYF TGCGCCAGCAGCACGTATCTAGCGGGAGTAGATACGCAGTATTTT
TRBJ2-7 TRBV5-8 - - CASSLVGPYEQYF TGTGCCAGCAGCTTGGTAGGGCCGTACGAGCAGTACTTC
TRBJ2-7 TRBV4-3 - - CASSQEVGRWEQYF TGCGCCAGCAGCCAAGAGGTGGGCCGCTGGGAGCAGTACTTC
TRBJ1-1 TRBV7-2 once - CASSQPRDTEAFF TGTGCCAGCAGTCAACCTAGGGACACTGAAGCTTTCTTT
TRBJ2-1 TRBV7-3 few TRBD1 CASSLRQGSYNEQFF TGTGCCAGCAGCTTGCGACAGGGTTCCTACAATGAGCAGTTCTTC
TRBJ1-1 TRBV11-2 - - CASSLQMNTEAFF TGTGCCAGCAGCTTACAGATGAACACTGAAGCTTTCTTT
TRBJ2-7 TRBV29-1 - TRBD1 CSVLTGAVFYEQYF TGCAGCGTCCTTACAGGGGCCGTATTCTACGAGCAGTACTTC
TRBJ1-1 TRBV2 - - CASRPGRADEAFF TGTGCCAGCAGGCCGGGACGGGCTGATGAAGCTTTCTTT
TRBJ2-2 TRBV19 - - CASSSLFWNTGELFF TGTGCCAGTAGTTCCCTTTTTTGGAACACCGGGGAGCTGTTTTTT
TRBJ1-3 TRBV9 once - CASSLSGVSGNTIYF TGTGCCAGCAGCCTCAGTGGGGTCTCTGGAAACACCATATATTTT
TRBJ1-3 TRBV11-2 - - CASSLGRLGSRNTIYF TGTGCCAGCAGCTTAGGGCGGTTGGGCAGCCGAAACACCATATATTTT
TRBJ2-7 TRBV28 - - CASSSPAYEQYF TGTGCCAGCAGTTCCCCAGCCTACGAGCAGTACTTC
TRBJ2-5 TRBV7-7 once TRBD2 CASSSSGRVRETQYF TGTGCCAGCAGCTCTAGCGGGAGAGTTCGGGAGACCCAGTACTTC
TRBJ2-7 TRBV5-5 - - CASTFRSGSYEQYF TGTGCCAGCACCTTTCGGAGCGGGTCCTACGAGCAGTACTTC
TRBJ2-2 TRBV18 - - CASSQENTGELFF TGTGCCAGCTCACAGGAGAACACCGGGGAGCTGTTTTTT
TRBJ2-7 TRBV10-3 - - CAISGDRLPDYEQYF TGTGCCATCAGTGGAGACCGATTGCCCGACTACGAGCAGTACTTC
TRBJ2-1 TRBV27 - TRBD2 CASSFGLAGDNEQFF TGTGCCAGCAGTTTTGGACTAGCGGGTGATAATGAGCAGTTCTTC
TRBJ2-7 TRBV27 - TRBD1 CASSSTGTYEQYF TGTGCCAGCAGTTCGACAGGGACCTACGAGCAGTACTTC
TRBJ1-4 TRBV11-2 - TRBD1 CASSHSGTGHEKLFF TGTGCCAGCAGCCACTCCGGGACAGGCCATGAAAAACTGTTTTTT
TRBJ2-1 TRBV6-1 - - CASTRWPNEQFF TGTGCCAGCACCAGATGGCCCAATGAGCAGTTCTTC
TRBJ2-1 TRBV27 once TRBD2 CASSLGGGTSVYNEQFF TGTGCCAGCAGTTTAGGGGGGGGGACTAGCGTTTACAATGAGCAGTTCTTC
TRBJ2-7 TRBV11-2 - - CASSLVQDEQYF TGTGCCAGCAGCCTGGTCCAGGACGAGCAGTACTTC
TRBJ1-2 TRBV5-6 - - CASSLEPRAGPYGYTF TGTGCCAGCAGCTTGGAGCCCAGGGCGGGACCTTATGGCTACACCTTC
TRBJ2-7 TRBV5-5 - TRBD2 CASSLGTSGYEQYF TGTGCCAGCAGCCTAGGGACTAGCGGCTACGAGCAGTACTTC
TRBJ2-1 TRBV4-3 - TRBD2 CASSLLAGGYNEQFF TGCGCCAGCAGCCTCCTAGCGGGAGGCTACAATGAGCAGTTCTTC
TRBJ2-7 TRBV7-2 - - CASSLSAGASVEQYF TGTGCCAGCAGCTTATCGGCAGGGGCATCGGTTGAGCAGTACTTC
TRBJ2-2 TRBV18 - - CASSQRGYRDLTNTGELFF TGTGCCAGCTCCCAGAGGGGCTACAGGGACCTCACGAACACCGGGGAGCTGTTTTTT
TRBJ2-2 TRBV28 once - CASSSPRTGELFF TGTGCCAGCAGTTCCCCGCGCACCGGGGAGCTGTTTTTT
TRBJ2-2 TRBV7-9 - TRBD2 CASSFFTGGRTGELFF TGTGCCAGCAGCTTCTTCACGGGAGGGAGGACCGGGGAGCTGTTTTTT
TRBJ2-1 TRBV5-1 - TRBD2 CASSGPGLGFSYNEQFF TGCGCCAGCAGCGGACCGGGACTAGGTTTTTCCTACAATGAGCAGTTCTTC
TRBJ2-1 TRBV27 - - CASSLYGPGTIYNEQFF TGTGCCAGCAGTTTATATGGCCCCGGGACCATCTACAATGAGCAGTTCTTC
TRBJ2-7 TRBV7-9 - - CASSPTTSDEQYF TGTGCCAGCAGCCCAACGACGTCCGACGAGCAGTACTTC
TRBJ2-1 TRBV7-9 - TRBD2 CASSLGELAESFGEQFF TGTGCCAGCAGCTTAGGGGAACTAGCGGAGTCATTCGGAGAGCAGTTCTTC
TRBJ2-1 TRBV4-1 - TRBD1 CASSQSPGGYDEQFF TGCGCCAGCAGCCAAAGCCCAGGGGGCTACGATGAGCAGTTCTTC
TRBJ2-1 TRBV28 - TRBD1 CASSSGTDLGNEQFF TGTGCCAGCAGTTCCGGGACAGACCTAGGAAATGAGCAGTTCTTC